This T cell receptor beta chain stems from a study of cytomegalovirus exposure and HLA in healthy donors. On this clone itself: What it binds is not known.

The V end lost 4 bases, the J end lost 2 bases, and 14 bases lay between the germline ends. The CDR3 has 16 residues. Germline V gene sequence: CDR1 LNHNV, CDR2 YYDKDF (reference sequence). Researchers ran the PCR with 60 Vbeta and 13 Jbeta primers. TCRdb's copy holds only in-frame clones and misses some; the assay was immunoSEQ multiplex PCR. Among some 180,000 clones listed, approximately 82% were seen once. Overall study findings and caveats: A few CMV-associated chains proved CMV antigen-specific in vitro.

J is TRBJ2-2 and V is TRBV15; D remains ambiguous. The sample taken for sequencing was PBMCs. The sequence derives from a girl aged 2-10 years in good health and CMV-seropositive. CDR3 loop: CATSTKTQENTGELFF. The DNA of the CDR3 is TGTGCCACCAGCACTAAGACCCAGGAAAACACCGGGGAGCTGTTTTTT.